A selection of T cell receptor beta chains follows, all from one sample in a study of OX40 agonist ivuxolimab in advanced cancers. This table comes from immunoSEQ multiplex PCR, and its TCRdb copy is limited to in-frame clones, with some not included. This table has about 73,000 clones, around 90% appearing once. Material: CD4+ or CD8+ T cells sorted from blood, obtained in a trial of the OX40 agonist ivuxolimab. The receptors here all came from an adult with an advanced solid tumor such as melanoma, head and neck, liver or kidney cancer. Both conserved end residues are part of each CDR3. A D gene is named only where the DNA matches it firmly. Clone size is not always given. Where it is, it says once, few, many or a class for expanded clones.

d_gene | len | abundance | j_gene | v_gene | CDR3nt | CDR3aa
NA | 13 | NA | TRBJ2-5 | TRBV27 | TGTGCCAGCAGTTTTCCGGGTTCAGAGACCCAGTACTTC | CASSFPGSETQYF
NA | 12 | once | TRBJ2-7 | TRBV29-1 | TGCAGCGTTGAAGATCTGGACGGCGAGCAGTACTTC | CSVEDLDGEQYF
NA | 15 | NA | TRBJ2-1 | TRBV29-1 | TGCAGCGTTGAAGGGGACGGGAGTTCCTACAATGAGCAGTTCTTC | CSVEGDGSSYNEQFF
NA | 15 | NA | TRBJ2-3 | TRBV9 | TGTGCCAGCAGCGTAGGGGGAGGAAGCGCAGATACGCAGTATTTT | CASSVGGGSADTQYF
NA | 13 | NA | TRBJ1-1 | TRBV7-9 | TGTGCCAGCATATCCGCCCCGAACACTGAAGCTTTCTTT | CASISAPNTEAFF
NA | 18 | NA | TRBJ2-3 | TRBV4-1 | TGCGCCAGCAGCCAAGCTCTTGGCAGGGGAGGAGACACAGATACGCAGTATTTT | CASSQALGRGGDTDTQYF
NA | 15 | NA | TRBJ2-2 | TRBV6-5 | TGTGCCAGCACCTATATACAGGGGAGGACCGGGGAGCTGTTTTTT | CASTYIQGRTGELFF
TRBD2 | 14 | NA | TRBJ2-2 | TRBV27 | TGTGCCAGCAGACCGGGGGGGCTGGGCGGGGAGCTGTTTTTT | CASRPGGLGGELFF
NA | 13 | NA | TRBJ2-6 | TRBV6-1 | TGTGCCAGCTCGTGGGCAGGGGCCAACGTCCTGACTTTC | CASSWAGANVLTF
NA | 15 | few | TRBJ1-6 | TRBV5-4 | TGTGCCAGCAGCTTGGGCCGCTCCTATAATTCACCCCTCCACTTT | CASSLGRSYNSPLHF
NA | 13 | once | TRBJ2-7 | TRBV27 | TGTGCCAGCAGCCCCGGGGCTACCTACGAGCAGTACTTC | CASSPGATYEQYF
NA | 15 | NA | TRBJ1-1 | TRBV27 | TGTGCCAGCAGTTTAGGGTTAACAGGGAACACTGAAGCTTTCTTT | CASSLGLTGNTEAFF
NA | 11 | NA | TRBJ2-3 | TRBV6-6 | TGTGCCAGCACCAACACAGATACGCAGTATTTT | CASTNTDTQYF
NA | 12 | NA | TRBJ2-5 | TRBV2 | TGTGCCAGCCCCAGGGGAGAAGAGACCCAGTACTTC | CASPRGEETQYF
TRBD1 | 16 | NA | TRBJ2-7 | TRBV9 | TGTGCCAGCAGCCCGAGGGCCGGGACAGGGCACTACGAGCAGTACTTC | CASSPRAGTGHYEQYF
NA | 13 | NA | TRBJ1-2 | TRBV5-1 | TGCGCCAGCAGGGATCAGGGTATCGGTGGCTACACCTTC | CASRDQGIGGYTF
NA | 15 | NA | TRBJ1-1 | TRBV2 | TGTGCCAGCAGTAACAGTCGGGGTATGAACACTGAAGCTTTCTTT | CASSNSRGMNTEAFF
NA | 11 | NA | TRBJ2-7 | TRBV5-1 | TGCGCCAGCAGCCAGCCGGGGGAGCAGTACTTC | CASSQPGEQYF
NA | 17 | NA | TRBJ1-1 | TRBV11-3 | TGTGCCAGCAGGACACCACCCCTCAATTCCTCGAACACTGAAGCTTTCTTT | CASRTPPLNSSNTEAFF
NA | 12 | NA | TRBJ2-1 | TRBV2 | TGTGCCAGCCTTTGGATGGCCAATGAGCAGTTCTTC | CASLWMANEQFF
TRBD1 | 16 | NA | TRBJ2-7 | TRBV19 | TGTGCCAGTAGTATTGGGTGGACAGGGGGGACCTACGAGCAGTACTTC | CASSIGWTGGTYEQYF
NA | 18 | NA | TRBJ1-4 | TRBV5-3 | TGTGCCAGAAGCTTGGAATGTCTTCGGGGGTTGGGTAATGAAAAACTGTTTTTT | CARSLECLRGLGNEKLFF
NA | 15 | NA | TRBJ1-5 | TRBV19 | TGTGCCAGTAGTATGTACTCTTATAGCAATCAGCCCCAGCATTTT | CASSMYSYSNQPQHF